This TCR beta chain was recorded in a study of radiation and T cells in renal cell carcinoma. Time point of the sample: blood 4 weeks post-SBRT, at nephrectomy. Treatment specified: 15 Gy SBRT to primary tumor, nephrectomy 4 weeks later. Libraries were prepared by immunoSEQ multiplex PCR; TCRdb keeps only in-frame clonotypes and omits some of them. The table shows about 78,000 clones, with about 88% occurring only once. Trimming removed 3 bases at V and 4 bases at J, with 7 bases between. The CDR3 is 13 residues long. Germline V gene sequence: CDR1 SGHTA, CDR2 FQGTGA. The receptor's source is a woman aged 70-85 years with renal cell carcinoma. Material: blood, obtained from a patient whose treatment included radiotherapy and nephrectomy. The J gene is TRBJ2-1, the V gene TRBV7-3; D is undetermined. The CDR3 reads CASSFTVYNEQFF. The CDR3 DNA sequence: TGTGCCAGCAGCTTTACCGTTTACAATGAGCAGTTCTTC.